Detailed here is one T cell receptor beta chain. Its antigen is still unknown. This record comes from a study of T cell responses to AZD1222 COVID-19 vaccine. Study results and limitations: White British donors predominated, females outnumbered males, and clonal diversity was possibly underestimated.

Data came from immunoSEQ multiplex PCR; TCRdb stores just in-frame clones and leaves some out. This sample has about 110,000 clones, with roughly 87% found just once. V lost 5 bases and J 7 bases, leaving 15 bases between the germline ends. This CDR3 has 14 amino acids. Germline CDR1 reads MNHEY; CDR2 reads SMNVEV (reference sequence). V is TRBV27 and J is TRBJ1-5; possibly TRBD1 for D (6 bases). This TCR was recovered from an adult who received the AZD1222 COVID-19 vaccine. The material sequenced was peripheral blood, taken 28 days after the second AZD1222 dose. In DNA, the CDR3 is TGTGCCAGCAGTCTAGGGGGGTGGGAACAGCCCCAGCATTTT. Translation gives CASSLGGWEQPQHF.